There are a few counts of the clone carrying this T cell receptor beta chain. As yet, its antigen is unknown. The treatment: oral pan-JAK inhibitor, 5-10 mg twice daily. The data stem from a study of CD8+ T cells in alopecia areata. About the study: Treated patients were dosed with oral tofacitinib, taking 5 to 10 mg twice daily. Tofacitinib ran for 6 to 18 months before 6 months off drug. Findings and caveats of the study: Scalp clonality dropped significantly under tofacitinib, as did expanded CD8+ top-100 clones.

This CDR3 is 16 amino acids long. Germline CDR1 reads SQVTM; CDR2 reads ANQGSEA. V shed 4 bases, J shed 7 bases, and the junction held 14 bases outside the gene matches. Sequencing used cDNA as its template, made by extracting RNA and reverse transcribing it. Profiling relied on immunoSEQ multiplex PCR, and the TCRdb table lists in-frame clones only, not all of them. The table records hundreds of thousands of clones, about three fifths of them present only once. The chain joins TRBV29-1 to TRBJ2-1; 9 bases line up with TRBD2. Sequencing used CD4+ T cells sorted from blood, obtained at week 24, from a patient treated with tofacitinib. This receptor was identified in a human donor with alopecia areata. CDR3 residues: CSVARGIAGAGNEQFF. CDR3 DNA sequence: TGCAGCGTTGCCCGGGGGATAGCGGGGGCGGGTAATGAGCAGTTCTTC.